One T cell receptor (beta chain) is described in this entry. Which antigen it targets is not known. Within one base of it there is no much larger clone, and no base qualities were kept. This sample's treatment or condition label indicates: 19 received Ad26.COV2.S at low or high dose, single or two shots; 5 received placebo; per-sample allocation not given. For vaccine and placebo recipients, repertoires were sequenced using samples collected on day 63 after the first injection. Cohort 1b enrolled some 25 adults aged 18-55 years at a single site in Boston, USA, between 29 July and 7 August 2020. Ad26.COV2.S was a replication-incompetent adenovirus type 26 vector expressing a prefusion-stabilized SARS-CoV-2 spike protein from the original Wuhan strain. The source of the sample is a study of Ad26.COV2.S vaccination and SARS-CoV-2 variants (dated by TCRdb to the early 2020s). Notes on the research overall: Vaccine-arm donors came from COV1001, a multicentre, randomized, double-blind, placebo-controlled phase I-IIa trial of Ad26.COV2.S in healthy adults. The TCR-sequenced set comprised approximately 32 samples: some 20 Ad26.COV2.S vaccine recipients, 5 placebo recipients and 8 SARS-CoV-2 convalescent individuals. The specificity and breadth of SARS-CoV-2-reactive T cell receptors after Ad26.COV2.S vaccination were assessed by TCRbeta repertoire sequencing. Trial participants were randomized into five groups of five: low-dose or high-dose Ad26.COV2.S given once or twice, or placebo on both occasions. Investigators did not know the trial group allocation while performing experiments and assessing outcomes. Dosing of Ad26.COV2.S was intramuscular, at either 5x10^10 or 1x10^11 viral particles, delivered as one shot or as two shots spaced 56 days apart. Results and caveats for the whole study, not just this receptor: After vaccination, spike-specific CD8+ and CD4+ T cell responses were reported to show substantial breadth. Ad26.COV2.S recipients had higher spike-specific TCR breadth than placebo recipients (P = 0.0014). Comparable non-spike TCR breadth was observed between vaccine and placebo recipients, consistent with only spike being contained in the vaccine. The authors noted that the TCR breadth and depth analyses may have underestimated total T cell responses. The study was not powered for comparison of responses between vaccine doses or regimens.

TCRbeta CDR3 regions were sequenced with the immunoSEQ Assay. After extraction, genomic DNA underwent amplification by bias-controlled multiplex PCR, followed by high-throughput sequencing. The study's processing was this. To quantify the absolute abundance of every unique TCRbeta CDR3 region, sequences were collapsed and filtered. Usable DNA was measured by amplifying reference genes present in all nucleated cells, and TCRbeta template counts were normalized to that usable DNA to estimate T cell fraction. Repertoire TCRs were annotated as SARS-CoV-2-specific by exact matching of V gene, CDR3 amino acid sequence and J gene to a known reactive TCR set. MIRA supplied the reference SARS-CoV-2 TCR set, which was filtered for enrichment in COVID-19-positive ImmuneCODE repertoires so that public or cross-reactive TCRs were removed. Based on the MIRA antigens, annotated TCRs were further analysed at the level of specific ORF or position within ORF. Depth was the summed frequency of annotated unique rearrangements, while breadth was defined as annotated unique rearrangements over total unique productive rearrangements. TCR breadth was compared between groups using two-sided Wilcoxon rank-sum tests. Not all clones reach the TCRdb copy of this immuneACCESS table, which keeps in-frame sequences only. Checked studies attribute under half of the gap to unresolved V genes and leave the rest unexplained. V and J calls and clone size are copied from that table; D and trimming were computed from the DNA. Across this sample there are about 400,000 clones, with approximately 90% seen only once. The ten most abundant clones make up about 1.6% of the sample.

Reading from cysteine to phenylalanine, the CDR3 counts 15 amino acids. Kept here is only the CDR3 DNA, which spans 45 bases and is read in frame from base 1. V was cut back by 2 bases and J by 2 bases, leaving a gap of 10 bases between them. The germline V gene encodes CDR1 MDHEN and CDR2 SYDVKM. The sample consisted of peripheral blood, taken in a trial of Ad26.COV2.S vaccine versus placebo. This receptor was taken from a person aged 18-60 years who received the Ad26.COV2.S COVID-19 vaccine or a placebo. The chain is encoded by TRBV28 joined to TRBJ1-5, with the identity of the D gene unclear. CDR3 loop: CASSLGPLGNQPQHF. The DNA sequence is TGTGCCAGCAGTTTAGGGCCTCTGGGCAATCAGCCCCAGCATTTT.